This T cell receptor beta chain emerged from a study of T cell changes during pregnancy in multiple sclerosis. The length of the CDR3 is 11 amino acids, counting both ends. Germline CDR1 and CDR2: SGDLS and YYNGEE. As concerns this clone: Without the conserved terminal phenylalanine or tryptophan, this CDR3 likely stems from a read error. Because the CDR3's place on the DNA is in doubt, the DNA is left out and the CDR3 is given as listed by TCRdb.

Repertoires were generated with immunoSEQ multiplex PCR, while TCRdb's copy carries only in-frame clones and drops some. The repertoire holds approximately 50,000 clones, around 93% seen once, with about a tenth in the top ten. The TCR was taken from a female donor with multiple sclerosis, enrolled in a pregnancy study. This sequence joins TRBV9 and TRBJ1-1; the table gives TRBD1 as D, unverified against the DNA. Sequencing used CD8+ T cells from peripheral blood mononuclear cells, obtained after pregnancy. The CDR3 spells CASSPEGRQGI.